These 8 T cell receptor beta chains were sequenced from one sample in a study of shared clonotypes between healthy human individuals. Measured with immunoSEQ multiplex PCR; TCRdb has only the in-frame clones, and not every one. This table has millions of clones, 93% appearing once. The sequenced material came from naive CD4+ T cells from PBMCs. Subset denoted: CD45RA+ positively selected. The source of these receptors is a man between 18 and 29 years old in good health. Some clones in this sample may be carry-over from other donors' samples.

The J gene is TRBJ2-6, the V gene TRBV4-1; no firm D call. Germline CDR1 MGHRA, CDR2 YSYEKL. The CDR3 contains 16 residues. V was pared by 3 bases and J by 2 bases, with 11 bases between. The CDR3 is CASSQTSGAGANVLTF. Here the CDR3 DNA reads TGCGCCAGCAGCCAGACCTCGGGCGCTGGGGCCAACGTCCTGACTTTC.

V gene TRBV7-9 combines with J gene TRBJ2-7; 7 bases map to TRBD1. Germline V CDR1 and CDR2: SEHNR, FQNEAQ (reference sequence). J was trimmed by 2 bases and V by 2 bases; bases with no gene match: 3. The CDR3 sequence is 14 residues long. The CDR3 reads CASSLWDSPYEQYF. In DNA form, the CDR3 reads TGTGCCAGCAGCTTATGGGACAGCCCCTACGAGCAGTACTTC.

This clone was picked up one time. The gene calls are TRBV4-2 and TRBJ2-2; 7 nucleotides match TRBD1. J was trimmed by 1 base and V by 0 bases; bases with no gene match: 2. Per germline, CDR1 LGHNA and CDR2 YNFKEQ. CDR3 size: 16 residues. The CDR3 region has the DNA TGTGCCAGCAGCCAAGAAGGGGGCAGGAACACCGGGGAGCTGTTTTTT. This codes for CASSQEGGRNTGELFF.

The rearrangement joins TRBV2 to TRBJ2-7, with unresolved D. The CDR3 consists of 13 residues. Germline V CDR1 and CDR2: SNHLY, FYNNEI. V was pared by 9 bases and J by 2 bases, with 14 bases between. This CDR3 reads CARGPGLTYEQYF. CDR3 bases: TGTGCCAGGGGTCCGGGCCTTACCTACGAGCAGTACTTC.

The chain is built from TRBV5-4 and TRBJ2-1, with TRBD2 matching over 8 bases. Germline V gene lookup returns CDR1 SGHNT and CDR2 YYREEE (reference sequence). Trimming took 0 bases from V and 1 from J; bases not matched to a gene: 3. The CDR3 is made up of 16 amino acids. DNA of the CDR3: TGTGCCAGCAGCTTGGATGGGACTAGTTCCTACAATGAGCAGTTCTTC. Protein sequence: CASSLDGTSSYNEQFF.

The CDR3 here is CASSERGGRPAPEDTQYF. CDR3 nucleotides: TGTGCCAGCAGTGAACGAGGCGGGAGGCCCGCACCAGAGGATACGCAGTATTTT. The genes are TRBV2 and TRBJ2-3; 8 bases are a match to TRBD2. The CDR3 sequence is 18 residues long. Looked up from germline, CDR1 is SNHLY and CDR2 is FYNNEI. V was clipped by 2 bases and J by 6 bases; unmatched bases: 16. Supplemented by reference TRBV2 and TRBJ2-3, the full variable domain reads EPEVTQTPSHQVTQMGQEVILRCVPISNHLYFYWYRQILGQKVEFLVSFYNNEISEKSEIFDDQFSVERPDGSNFTLKIRSTKLEDSAMYFCASSERGGRPAPEDTQYFGPGTRLTVL.

CDR3 sequence (DNA): TGCGCCAGCAGCTTGGTGGGGACTAGCGGAGACGAGCAGTTCTTC. Translating it yields CASSLVGTSGDEQFF. V and J are TRBV5-1 and TRBJ2-1, with 11 bases lining up with TRBD2. J gave up 10 bases and V 0 bases, and 6 bases lay outside the gene matches. In germline, CDR1 is SGHRS, CDR2 YFSETQ. There are 15 residues in the CDR3.

This CDR3 reads CASSLLQGRGTEAFF. The CDR3 DNA reads as TGTGCCAGCAGCTTACTACAGGGTAGAGGGACTGAAGCTTTCTTT. V gene TRBV7-2 combines with J gene TRBJ1-1, with D perhaps matching TRBD1 (6 bases). Trimming removed 2 bases at V and 5 bases at J, with 15 bases between. In germline, CDR1 is SGHTA, CDR2 FQGNSA. The CDR3 has 15 amino acids.